This T cell receptor (beta chain) was sequenced for a study of CD8 T cells in ankylosing spondylitis. Study-wide findings and caveats: Fewer than ten highly homologous variants made up a TCR beta motif that seemed to typify ankylosing spondylitis blood. From matched ankylosing spondylitis synovial fluid, disease-linked clones were reportedly recovered at significantly enriched levels. Reactive arthritis synovial fluid and blood previously showed some of these motif variants.

V lost 5 bases and J 2 bases, leaving 11 bases between the germline ends. The CDR3 length is 14 residues. As concerns this clonotype: Antigen specificity is unknown.

One entry per CDR3 protein, called by TCRdb with MiXCR from the 5' RACE reads. This sample carries under 250,000 distinct CDR3 sequences, roughly 32% of them seen once, and the ten largest clones take around 4.4%. Material: blood, either unsorted or a sorted T cell fraction (not recorded which). This TCR was recovered from a male donor with ankylosing spondylitis or in good health (not recorded which). The chain is built from TRBV12-3 or TRBV12-4 and TRBJ2-3; D may match TRBD1 or TRBD2 (5 bases each). CDR3 DNA: TGTGCCAGCAGTCCCGGGACCGACACAGATACGCAGTATTTT. Translating it yields CASSPGTDTDTQYF.